This record concerns one T cell receptor (beta chain) sequence. Germline CDR1 is SGHRS and CDR2 is YFSETQ. The CDR3 contains 14 residues. The V gene end was trimmed by 4 bases and the J gene end by 5 bases; junction bases not matched to a gene: 5. Under the authors' procedure: Reference gene primer amplification gave estimated nucleated cell counts. Assay used: immunoSEQ multiplex PCR; TCRdb lists only in-frame clones, some missing. V, J and clone size derive from that table, while D and trimming were established from the DNA sequence. The top ten hold just under 9% of the sample, which has 250,000 to 300,000 clones, 85% to 90% seen once. This entry belongs to a study of blood T cell repertoires in COVID-19. As for the study in general: The United States, Italy and Spain were the sources of the acute and convalescent COVID-19 samples.

Everyone who took part was 18 to 89 years old, and they came from 20 to 25 US areas. Participants' reported clinical history set cohort assignment. The gene calls are TRBV5-1 and TRBJ2-4, with 8 bases lining up with TRBD2. This sequence was found in a man in his forties or fifties who had recovered from COVID-19. Specimen: PBMCs or T cells enriched from blood (not recorded which). CDR3 sequence reads: CASSPREGENIQYF. For the CDR3, the DNA is TGCGCCAGCAGCCCCCGGGAGGGAGAAAACATTCAGTACTTC. Full variable domain (remainder filled in from reference TRBV5-1 and TRBJ2-4): KAGVTQTPRYLIKTRGQQVTLSCSPISGHRSVSWYQQTPGQGLQFLFEYFSETQRNKGNFPGRFSGRQFSNSRSEMNVSTLELGDSALYLCASSPREGENIQYFGAGTRLSVL.